Sequencing of this TCR beta chain was carried out in a study of blood T cells in healthy people across ages. It was with a sample-barcoded 5' primer and a J-beta primer mix that a second PCR of roughly 7 to 11 cycles was run. TCRdb passed the 5' RACE reads through MiXCR, listing each CDR3 protein once. The table includes about 1,500,000 distinct CDR3 sequences, approximately 40% detected once. Study-level points and caveats: As age increased, TCR beta diversity per million T cells fell in a roughly linear fashion.

From germline, CDR1 is MGHRA and CDR2 YSYEKL. The CDR3 is 14 residues long. V gave up 2 bases and J gave up 8 bases; unmatched junction bases: 7. This clonotype was counted only a few times. The target antigen is unknown. Source material: blood. The receptor was isolated from a woman between 18 and 29 years old in good health. This sequence joins TRBV4-1 and TRBJ1-1; 8 nucleotides match TRBD1. CDR3 DNA sequence: TGCGCCAGCAGCCAACTACAGGGGGAAGGGGAAGCTTTCTTT. Translating gives CASSQLQGEGEAFF.